This section outlines one T cell receptor beta chain sequence together with its context. CDR3 length: 14 amino acids. The germline V gene has CDR1 MNHEY and CDR2 SVGAGI. Trimming cost V 6 bases and J 4 bases, with 15 bases left between them. The data were taken from a study of OX40 agonist ivuxolimab in advanced cancers. Study in general: Dosing consisted of intravenous ivuxolimab at 0.01 to 10 mg/kg every 2 weeks. Checkpoint inhibitors had been given previously to 40% of patients. Partial responses occurred in three patients (one hepatocellular carcinoma, two cutaneous melanoma).

Here immunoSEQ multiplex PCR was the method, and the copy in TCRdb shows in-frame clones only, minus some. This table has 45,000 to 75,000 clones, approximately 83% appearing once. This sample comprised CD4+ or CD8+ T cells sorted from blood, obtained in a trial of the OX40 agonist ivuxolimab. This chain uses TRBV6-5 with TRBJ1-2; D is uncertain. The clonotype comes from an adult with an advanced solid tumor such as melanoma, head and neck, liver or kidney cancer. The CDR3 sequence is CASSRRLGFYGYTF. CDR3 sequence (DNA): TGTGCCAGCAGCCGCCGCTTGGGGTTCTATGGCTACACCTTC.